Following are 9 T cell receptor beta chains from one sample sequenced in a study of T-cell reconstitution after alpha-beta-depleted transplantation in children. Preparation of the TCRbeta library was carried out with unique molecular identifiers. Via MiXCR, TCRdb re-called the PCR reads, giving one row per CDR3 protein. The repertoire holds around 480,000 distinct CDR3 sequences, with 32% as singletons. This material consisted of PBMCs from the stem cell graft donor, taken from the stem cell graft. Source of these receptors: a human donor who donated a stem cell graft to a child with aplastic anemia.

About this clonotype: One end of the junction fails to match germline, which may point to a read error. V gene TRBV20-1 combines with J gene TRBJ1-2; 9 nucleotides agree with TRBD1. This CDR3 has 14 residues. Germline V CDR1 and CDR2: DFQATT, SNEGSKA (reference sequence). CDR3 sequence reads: CSASSGTGSSGYSF. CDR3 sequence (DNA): TGCAGTGCCAGCTCCGGGACAGGGTCATCTGGCTACTCCTTC.

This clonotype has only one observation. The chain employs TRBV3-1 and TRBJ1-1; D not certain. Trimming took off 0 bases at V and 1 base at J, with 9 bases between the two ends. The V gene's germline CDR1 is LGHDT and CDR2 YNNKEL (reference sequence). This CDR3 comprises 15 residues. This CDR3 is CASSQDPGPNTEAFF. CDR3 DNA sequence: TGTGCCAGCAGCCAAGACCCGGGCCCGAACACTGAAGCTTTCTTT.

Here the CDR3 DNA reads TGCGCCAGCAGCCCCGGGACTCGCGGGAATGAGCAGTTCTTC. Protein product: CASSPGTRGNEQFF. The chain uses TRBV5-1 and TRBJ2-1; D is perhaps TRBD2 (6 bases). Trimming shortened V by 4 bases and J by 7 bases, and 15 bases separated the two germline ends. Per germline, CDR1 SGHRS and CDR2 YFSETQ. The CDR3 is made up of 14 amino acids.

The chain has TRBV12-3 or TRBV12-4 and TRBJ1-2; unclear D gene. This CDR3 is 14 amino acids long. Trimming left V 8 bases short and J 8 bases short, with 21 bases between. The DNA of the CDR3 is TGTGCCAGCTGGGAGTCCGGGGTCCTCGGCGGCTACACCTTC. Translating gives CASWESGVLGGYTF.

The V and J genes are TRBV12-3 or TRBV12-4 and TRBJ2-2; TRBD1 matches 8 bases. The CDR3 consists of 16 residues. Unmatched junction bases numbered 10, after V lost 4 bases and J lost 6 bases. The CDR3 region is CASSWTGYPNPGELFF. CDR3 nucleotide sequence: TGTGCCAGCAGTTGGACAGGGTATCCTAACCCCGGGGAGCTGTTTTTT.

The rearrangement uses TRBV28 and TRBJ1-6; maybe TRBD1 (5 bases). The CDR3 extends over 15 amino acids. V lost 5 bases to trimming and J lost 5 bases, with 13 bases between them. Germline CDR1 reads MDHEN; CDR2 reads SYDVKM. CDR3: CASSPKEGNNSPLHF. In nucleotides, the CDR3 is TGTGCCAGCAGTCCCAAAGAGGGGAATAATTCACCCCTCCACTTT.

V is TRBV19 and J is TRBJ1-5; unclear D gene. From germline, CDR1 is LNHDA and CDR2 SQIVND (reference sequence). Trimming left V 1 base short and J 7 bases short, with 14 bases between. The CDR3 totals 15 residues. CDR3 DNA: TGTGCCAGTAGTATAGCGTCCGGGCTATGGCAGCCCCAGCATTTT. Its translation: CASSIASGLWQPQHF.

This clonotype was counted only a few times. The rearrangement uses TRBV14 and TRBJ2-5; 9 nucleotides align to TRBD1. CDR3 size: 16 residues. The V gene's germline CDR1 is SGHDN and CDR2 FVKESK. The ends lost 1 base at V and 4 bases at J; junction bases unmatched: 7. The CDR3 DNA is TGTGCCAGCAGCCAAGCGACAGGGGGTGAGAGAGAGACCCAGTACTTC. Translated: CASSQATGGERETQYF.

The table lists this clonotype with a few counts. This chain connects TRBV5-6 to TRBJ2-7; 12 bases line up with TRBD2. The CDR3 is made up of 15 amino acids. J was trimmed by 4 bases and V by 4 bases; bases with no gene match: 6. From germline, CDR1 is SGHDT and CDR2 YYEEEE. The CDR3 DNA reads TGTGCCAGCAGCACCAGAGGACTAGCGGGGTACGAGCAGTACGTC. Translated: CASSTRGLAGYEQYV.